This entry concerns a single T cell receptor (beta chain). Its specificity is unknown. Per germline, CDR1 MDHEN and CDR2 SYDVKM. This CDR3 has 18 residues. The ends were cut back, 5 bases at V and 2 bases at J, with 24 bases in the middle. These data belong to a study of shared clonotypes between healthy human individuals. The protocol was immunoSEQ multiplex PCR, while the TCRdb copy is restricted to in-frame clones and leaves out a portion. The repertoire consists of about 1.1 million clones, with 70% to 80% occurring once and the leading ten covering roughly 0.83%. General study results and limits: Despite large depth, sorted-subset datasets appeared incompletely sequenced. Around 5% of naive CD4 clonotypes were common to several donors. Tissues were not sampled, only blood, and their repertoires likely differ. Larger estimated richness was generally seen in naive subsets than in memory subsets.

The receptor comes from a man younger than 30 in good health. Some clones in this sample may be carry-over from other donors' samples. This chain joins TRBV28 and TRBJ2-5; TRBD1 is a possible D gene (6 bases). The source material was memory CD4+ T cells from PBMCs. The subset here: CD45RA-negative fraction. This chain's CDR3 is CASSELVGGSKPQETQYF. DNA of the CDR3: TGTGCCAGCAGTGAATTAGTTGGGGGCAGCAAGCCTCAAGAGACCCAGTACTTC.